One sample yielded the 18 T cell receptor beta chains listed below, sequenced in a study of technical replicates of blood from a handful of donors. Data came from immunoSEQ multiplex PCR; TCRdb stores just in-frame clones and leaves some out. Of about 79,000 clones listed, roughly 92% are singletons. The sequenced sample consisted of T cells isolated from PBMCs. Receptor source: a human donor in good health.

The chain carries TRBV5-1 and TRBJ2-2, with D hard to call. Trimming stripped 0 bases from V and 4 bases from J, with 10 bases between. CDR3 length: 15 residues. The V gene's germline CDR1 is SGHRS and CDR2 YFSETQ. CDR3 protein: CASSLVAVPTGELFF. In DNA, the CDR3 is TGCGCCAGCAGCTTGGTGGCCGTCCCCACCGGGGAGCTGTTTTTT. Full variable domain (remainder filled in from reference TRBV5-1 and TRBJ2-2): KAGVTQTPRYLIKTRGQQVTLSCSPISGHRSVSWYQQTPGQGLQFLFEYFSETQRNKGNFPGRFSGRQFSNSRSEMNVSTLELGDSALYLCASSLVAVPTGELFFGEGSRLTVL.

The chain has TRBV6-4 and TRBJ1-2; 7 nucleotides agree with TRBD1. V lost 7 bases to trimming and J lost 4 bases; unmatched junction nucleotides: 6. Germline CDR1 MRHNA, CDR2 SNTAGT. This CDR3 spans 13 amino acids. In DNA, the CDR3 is TGTGCCAGCACCCCGGGACAGAGCTATGGCTACACCTTC. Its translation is CASTPGQSYGYTF.

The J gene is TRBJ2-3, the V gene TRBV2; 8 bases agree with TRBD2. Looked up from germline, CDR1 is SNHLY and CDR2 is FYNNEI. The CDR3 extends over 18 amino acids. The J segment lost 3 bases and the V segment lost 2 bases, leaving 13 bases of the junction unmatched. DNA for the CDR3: TGTGCCAGCAGTGAAATTGGCTTAAGCGGGAGTGAGACAGATACGCAGTATTTT. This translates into CASSEIGLSGSETDTQYF.

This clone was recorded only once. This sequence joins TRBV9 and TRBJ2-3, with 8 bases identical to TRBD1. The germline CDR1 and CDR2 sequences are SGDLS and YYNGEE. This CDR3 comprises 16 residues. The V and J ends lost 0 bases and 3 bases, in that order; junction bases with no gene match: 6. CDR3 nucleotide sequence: TGTGCCAGCAGCGTAGGTGACAGGGGCGGGACAGATACGCAGTATTTT. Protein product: CASSVGDRGGTDTQYF. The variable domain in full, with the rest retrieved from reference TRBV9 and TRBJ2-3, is DSGVTQTPKHLITATGQRVTLRCSPRSGDLSVYWYQQSLDQGLQFLIQYYNGEERAKGNILERFSAQQFPDLHSELNLSSLELGDSALYFCASSVGDRGGTDTQYFGPGTRLTVL.

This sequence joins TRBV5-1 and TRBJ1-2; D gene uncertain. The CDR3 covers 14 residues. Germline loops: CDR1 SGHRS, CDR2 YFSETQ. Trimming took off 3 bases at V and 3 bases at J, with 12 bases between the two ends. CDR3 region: CASSSKVRDYGYTF. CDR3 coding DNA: TGCGCCAGCAGCTCCAAGGTCCGGGACTATGGCTACACCTTC.

For the CDR3, the DNA is TGTGCCAGCATCCCCTCTAGCGGAGAGAACACAGATACGCAGTATTTT. It encodes CASIPSSGENTDTQYF. The rearrangement joins TRBV27 to TRBJ2-3; TRBD2 matches at 7 bases. Germline CDR1 is MNHEY and CDR2 is SMNVEV (reference sequence). This CDR3 is 16 amino acids long. V trimming: 7 bases; J trimming: 2 bases; junction bases outside the gene matches: 12.

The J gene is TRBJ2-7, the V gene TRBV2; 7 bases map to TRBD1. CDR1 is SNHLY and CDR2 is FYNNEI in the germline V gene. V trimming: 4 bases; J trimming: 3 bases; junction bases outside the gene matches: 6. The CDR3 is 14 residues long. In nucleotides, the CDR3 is TGTGCCAGCAGTGCTCATGGGACAGACTACGAGCAGTACTTC. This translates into CASSAHGTDYEQYF. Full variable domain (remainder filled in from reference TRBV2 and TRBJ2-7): EPEVTQTPSHQVTQMGQEVILRCVPISNHLYFYWYRQILGQKVEFLVSFYNNEISEKSEIFDDQFSVERPDGSNFTLKIRSTKLEDSAMYFCASSAHGTDYEQYFGPGTRLTVT.

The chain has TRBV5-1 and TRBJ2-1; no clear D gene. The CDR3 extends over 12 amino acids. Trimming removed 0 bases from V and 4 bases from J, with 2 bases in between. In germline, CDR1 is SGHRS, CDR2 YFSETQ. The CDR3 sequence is CASSLVYNEQFF. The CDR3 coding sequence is TGCGCCAGCAGCTTGGTATACAATGAGCAGTTCTTC.

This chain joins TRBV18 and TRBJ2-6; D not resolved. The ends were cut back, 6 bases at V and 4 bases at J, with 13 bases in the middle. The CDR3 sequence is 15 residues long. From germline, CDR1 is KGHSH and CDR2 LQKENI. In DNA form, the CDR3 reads TGTGCCAGCTCCCCGACGGGTGCCGGGGCCAACGTCCTGACTTTC. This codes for CASSPTGAGANVLTF.

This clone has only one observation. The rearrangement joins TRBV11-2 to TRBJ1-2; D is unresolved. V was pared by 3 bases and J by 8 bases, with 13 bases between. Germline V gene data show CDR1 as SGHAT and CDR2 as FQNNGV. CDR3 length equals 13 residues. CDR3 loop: CASSFESARGYTF. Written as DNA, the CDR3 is TGTGCCAGCAGCTTTGAATCCGCCAGGGGCTACACCTTC. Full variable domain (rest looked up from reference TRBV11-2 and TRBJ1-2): EAGVAQSPRYKIIEKRQSVAFWCNPISGHATLYWYQQILGQGPKLLIQFQNNGVVDDSQLPKDRFSAERLKGVDSTLKIQPAKLEDSAVYLCASSFESARGYTFGSGTRLTVV.

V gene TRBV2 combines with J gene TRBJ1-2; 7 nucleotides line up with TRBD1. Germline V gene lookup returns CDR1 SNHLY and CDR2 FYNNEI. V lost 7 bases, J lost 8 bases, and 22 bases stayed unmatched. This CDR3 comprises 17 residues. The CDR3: CASMRDRTTSRLRGYTF. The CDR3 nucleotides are TGTGCCAGCATGCGGGACAGAACGACCAGTAGGCTTAGAGGCTACACCTTC.

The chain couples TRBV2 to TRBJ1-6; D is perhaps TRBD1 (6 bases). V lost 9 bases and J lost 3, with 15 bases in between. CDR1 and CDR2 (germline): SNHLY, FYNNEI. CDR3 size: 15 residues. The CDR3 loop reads CARRRGGSYNSPLHF. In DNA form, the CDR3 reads TGTGCCAGAAGGAGGGGGGGAAGCTATAATTCACCCCTCCACTTT.

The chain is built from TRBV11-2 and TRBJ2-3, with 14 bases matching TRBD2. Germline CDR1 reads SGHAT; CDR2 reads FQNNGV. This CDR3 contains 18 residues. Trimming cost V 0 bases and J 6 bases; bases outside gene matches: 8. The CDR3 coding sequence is TGTGCCAGCAGCTTAGAAGGACTAGCGGGGGGCCGGCGGGATACGCAGTATTTT. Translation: CASSLEGLAGGRRDTQYF. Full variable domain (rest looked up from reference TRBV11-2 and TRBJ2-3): EAGVAQSPRYKIIEKRQSVAFWCNPISGHATLYWYQQILGQGPKLLIQFQNNGVVDDSQLPKDRFSAERLKGVDSTLKIQPAKLEDSAVYLCASSLEGLAGGRRDTQYFGPGTRLTVL.

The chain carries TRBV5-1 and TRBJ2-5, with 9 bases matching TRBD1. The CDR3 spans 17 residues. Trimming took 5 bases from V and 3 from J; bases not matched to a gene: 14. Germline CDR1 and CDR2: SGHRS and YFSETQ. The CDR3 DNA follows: TGCGCCAGCAGTCGGGGACAGGGCTTTGTGGGGGAAGAGACCCAGTACTTC. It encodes CASSRGQGFVGEETQYF.

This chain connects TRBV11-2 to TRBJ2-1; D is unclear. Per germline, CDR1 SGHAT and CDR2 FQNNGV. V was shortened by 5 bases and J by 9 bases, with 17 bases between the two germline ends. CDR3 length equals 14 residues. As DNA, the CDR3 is TGTGCCAGCAGCGCCTCGCCGACTTCCGCTGAGCAGTTCTTC. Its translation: CASSASPTSAEQFF.

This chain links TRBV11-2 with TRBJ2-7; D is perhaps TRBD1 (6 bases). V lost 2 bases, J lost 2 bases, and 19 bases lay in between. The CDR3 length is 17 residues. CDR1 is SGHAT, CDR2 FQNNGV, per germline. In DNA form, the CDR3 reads TGTGCCAGCAGCTTATCATCCCTACAGGGAATTCCCTACGAGCAGTACTTC. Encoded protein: CASSLSSLQGIPYEQYF.

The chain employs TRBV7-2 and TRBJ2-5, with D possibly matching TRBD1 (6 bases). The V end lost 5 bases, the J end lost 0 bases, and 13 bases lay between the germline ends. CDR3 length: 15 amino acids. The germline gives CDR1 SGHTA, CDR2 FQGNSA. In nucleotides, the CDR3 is TGTGCCAGCAGCCTCGGGACACGCTACCAAGAGACCCAGTACTTC. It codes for CASSLGTRYQETQYF.

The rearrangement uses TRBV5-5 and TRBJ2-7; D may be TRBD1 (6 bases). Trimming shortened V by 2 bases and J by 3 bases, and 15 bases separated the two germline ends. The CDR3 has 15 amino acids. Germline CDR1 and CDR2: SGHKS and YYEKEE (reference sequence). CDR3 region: CASSLRDTLVYEQYF. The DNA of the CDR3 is TGTGCCAGCAGCTTAAGGGACACCTTGGTCTACGAGCAGTACTTC.